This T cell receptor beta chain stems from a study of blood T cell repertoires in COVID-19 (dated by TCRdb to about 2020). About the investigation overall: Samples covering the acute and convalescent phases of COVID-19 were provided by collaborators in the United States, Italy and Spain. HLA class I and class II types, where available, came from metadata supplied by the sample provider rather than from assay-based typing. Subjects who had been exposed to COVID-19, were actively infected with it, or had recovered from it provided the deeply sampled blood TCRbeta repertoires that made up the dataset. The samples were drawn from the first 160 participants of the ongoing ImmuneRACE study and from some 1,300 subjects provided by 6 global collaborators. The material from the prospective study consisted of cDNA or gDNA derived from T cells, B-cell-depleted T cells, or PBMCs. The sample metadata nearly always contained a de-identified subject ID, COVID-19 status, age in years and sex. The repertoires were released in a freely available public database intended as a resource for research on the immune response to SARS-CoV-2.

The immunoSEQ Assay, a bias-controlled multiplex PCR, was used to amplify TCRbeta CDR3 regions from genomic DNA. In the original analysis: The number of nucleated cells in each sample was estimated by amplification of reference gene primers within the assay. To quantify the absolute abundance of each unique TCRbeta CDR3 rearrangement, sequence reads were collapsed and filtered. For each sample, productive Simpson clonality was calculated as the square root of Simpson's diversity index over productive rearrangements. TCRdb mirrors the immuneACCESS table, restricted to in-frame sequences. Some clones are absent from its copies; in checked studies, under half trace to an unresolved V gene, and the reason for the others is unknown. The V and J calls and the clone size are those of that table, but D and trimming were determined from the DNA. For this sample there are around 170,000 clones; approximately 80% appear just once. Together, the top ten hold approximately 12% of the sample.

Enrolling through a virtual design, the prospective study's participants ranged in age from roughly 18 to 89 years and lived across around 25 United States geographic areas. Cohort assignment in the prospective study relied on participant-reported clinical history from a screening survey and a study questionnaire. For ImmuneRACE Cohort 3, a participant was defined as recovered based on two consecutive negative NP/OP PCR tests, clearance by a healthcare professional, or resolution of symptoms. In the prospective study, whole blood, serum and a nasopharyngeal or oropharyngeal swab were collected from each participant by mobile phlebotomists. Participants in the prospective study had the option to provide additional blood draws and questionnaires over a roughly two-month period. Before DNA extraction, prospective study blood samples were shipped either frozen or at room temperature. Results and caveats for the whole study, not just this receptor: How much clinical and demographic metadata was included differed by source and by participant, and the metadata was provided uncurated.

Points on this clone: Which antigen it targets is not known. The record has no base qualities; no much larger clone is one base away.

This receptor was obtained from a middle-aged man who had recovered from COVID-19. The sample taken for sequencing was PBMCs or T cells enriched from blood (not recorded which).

The sequenced DNA is TGTGCCAGCAGTTACGTAGATACCACTGAAGCTTTCTTT. It encodes CASSYVDTTEAFF. This receptor chain uses TRBV27 and TRBJ1-1; the D gene lacks a confident call. In the germline V gene (reference sequence), CDR1 corresponds to MNHEY and CDR2 to SMNVEV. V sheds 4 bases and J sheds 4 bases, leaving 10 bases between their ends. Its CDR3 holds 13 amino acids, cysteine through phenylalanine. Only the CDR3 DNA is retained, 39 bases long and in frame from the first base.